The rows below give T cell receptor beta chains drawn from one sample of a study of blood T cell repertoires in COVID-19. The table came from immunoSEQ multiplex PCR; TCRdb's copy has only in-frame clones and leaves some out. The sample contains around 100,000 clones, roughly nine tenths of which appear only once. Material: peripheral blood. All receptors derive from a woman aged 55-75 years with acute or convalescent COVID-19. The conserved cysteine and the conserved F or W are not part of the CDR3 here.

>TRBJ2-3|14|TRBV9
ASSAVPGSSTDTQY
>TRBJ2-5|8|TRBV14
ASTDPGGY
>TRBJ1-4|13|TRBV18
ASSHSRRESEKLF
>TRBJ1-5|15|TRBV19
ASSRQGILGSNQPQH
>TRBJ1-5|12|TRBV27
ASSLSGGNQPQH
>TRBJ1-5|13|TRBV28
ASTSILVGPQPQH
>TRBJ2-7|12|TRBV6-5
ASRAYRDTYEQY
>TRBJ2-3|11|TRBV11-1
ASSFNEGGSQY
>TRBJ2-5|14|TRBV7-8
ASSFQGSGSTETQY
>TRBJ1-1|10|TRBV28
ASSTPTGEAF
>TRBJ1-1|13|TRBV3-1/TRBV3-2
ASSQGGIGNTEAF
>TRBJ1-1|12|TRBV6-5
ASRPGYVGTEAF